This record covers a single TCR beta chain. Produced via immunoSEQ multiplex PCR; TCRdb's table is partial and in-frame only. Here the sample spans some 96,000 clones, about 89% being singletons. This entry belongs to a study of blood T cell repertoires in COVID-19. The CDR3 spans 13 residues. Trimming stripped 1 base from V and 5 bases from J, with 9 bases between. The chain has TRBV12-3 or TRBV12-4 and TRBJ2-7; D perhaps matches TRBD2 (5 bases). Sequencing was done on a sample of peripheral blood. The TCR originated in a man aged 45-65 years with active COVID-19. The CDR3 region is CASSLGGNDEQYV. As DNA, the CDR3 is TGTGCCAGCAGTTTAGGAGGGAACGACGAGCAGTACGTC.